Presented here are 13 T cell receptor beta chains from one specimen sequenced in a study of blood T cells in healthy people across ages. Alongside a J-beta primer mix, a sample-barcoded 5' primer served in a second PCR lasting 7 to 11 cycles. Using its own MiXCR run on the 5' RACE reads, TCRdb lists one record per CDR3 protein. The data hold over 700,000 distinct CDR3 sequences, with roughly 25% observed a single time. The data also belong to a second study, concerning T cells of mothers and their children.

The source material was blood. The receptors come from a boy younger than 18 in good health.

This clonotype has a handful of counts. The chain couples TRBV4-1 to TRBJ1-2; 7 nucleotides align to TRBD1. Germline V gene lookup returns CDR1 MGHRA and CDR2 YSYEKL. V dropped 1 base and J dropped 3; count of bases not matched to a gene: 5. This CDR3 is built from 15 residues. This chain's CDR3 is CASSQVTGVDYGYTF. CDR3 nucleotide sequence: TGCGCCAGCAGCCAAGTCACAGGGGTTGACTATGGCTACACCTTC.

The gene calls are TRBV6-6 and TRBJ2-5; a weak D match, TRBD1 (5 bases). The ends were cut back, 9 bases at V and 7 bases at J, with 12 bases in the middle. The V gene's germline CDR1 is MNHNY and CDR2 SVGAGI (reference sequence). There are 11 residues in the CDR3. The chain's CDR3 is CASQGRGTQYF. The DNA of the CDR3 is TGTGCCAGTCAGGGTCGAGGGACCCAGTACTTC.

This clonotype was detected only a few times. This sequence joins TRBV10-3 and TRBJ2-5, with a possible D match to TRBD1 (6 bases). The J call could be wrong; TRBJ2-1 is a better fit for the DNA end. The CDR3 extends over 14 amino acids. Looked up from germline, CDR1 is ENHRY and CDR2 is SYGVKD. The CDR3 nucleotides are TGTGCCATCAGTGAATCGGACAGTATCAATGAGCAGTTCTTC. Encoded protein: CAISESDSINEQFF.

This clonotype has more than one count but fewer than ten. This chain links TRBV11-2 with TRBJ2-6, with 15 positions matching TRBD2. Germline-derived CDR1 and CDR2 are SGHAT and FQNNGV. After removal of 5 bases from V and 7 bases from J, the junction contained 3 bases not matched to a gene. This CDR3 contains 16 residues. This CDR3 is CASSGGLAGGANVLTF. The CDR3 coding sequence is TGTGCCAGCAGCGGGGGACTAGCGGGAGGTGCCAACGTCCTGACTTTC.

The V and J genes are TRBV4-1 and TRBJ2-5; D call uncertain. Looked up from germline, CDR1 is MGHRA and CDR2 is YSYEKL. CDR3 length: 14 amino acids. V was pared by 0 bases and J by 7 bases, with 12 bases between. CDR3: CASSQDRALGTQYF. The CDR3, as DNA: TGCGCCAGCAGCCAAGATCGGGCCTTGGGGACCCAGTACTTC.

The J gene is TRBJ2-5, the V gene TRBV6-6; D is ambiguous. CDR1 and CDR2 from the germline V gene are MNHNY and SVGAGI (reference sequence). With 2 bases removed from V and 5 bases from J, the gap between germline ends came to 15 bases. The CDR3 spans 15 residues. CDR3 region: CASSYRGSAEETQYF. Here the CDR3 DNA reads TGTGCCAGCAGTTACCGTGGCTCCGCCGAGGAGACCCAGTACTTC.

The sample holds a few counts of this clonotype. V and J are TRBV10-3 and TRBJ2-6; weak D call: TRBD1 (5 bases). Germline CDR1 is ENHRY and CDR2 is SYGVKD. Trimming took off 6 bases at V and 2 bases at J, with 23 bases between the two ends. This CDR3 is built from 19 residues. The CDR3 coding sequence is TGTGCCATCAGCGGCCACCCGGCAGGGTCGGCCGCTGGGGCCAACGTCCTGACTTTC. Its translation is CAISGHPAGSAAGANVLTF.

The J gene is TRBJ2-1, the V gene TRBV12-5, with D possibly being TRBD1 (5 bases). The CDR3 is 15 amino acids. CDR1 LGHNT and CDR2 FRNRAP come from the germline V gene. Trimming left V 0 bases short and J 5 bases short, with 11 bases between. CDR3 DNA: TGTGCTAGTGGTTTGGTGCCGACGGACAACAATGAGCAGTTCTTC. Its protein is CASGLVPTDNNEQFF.

Only a few counts were recorded for this clonotype. The rearrangement uses TRBV12-5 and TRBJ1-2; 7 bases line up with TRBD1. Germline lookup yields CDR1 LGHNT and CDR2 FRNRAP. The CDR3 totals 14 residues. The ends lost 2 bases at V and 6 bases at J; junction bases unmatched: 6. CDR3 nucleotides: TGTGCTAGTGGTTTGTCGACAGGGCTTGATGGCTACACCTTC. Translating it yields CASGLSTGLDGYTF.

This clonotype turned up a few times. The chain couples TRBV6-5 to TRBJ2-5; the D is unclear. V lost 6 bases and J lost 5, with 25 bases in between. The CDR3 spans 17 residues. Looked up from germline, CDR1 is MNHEY and CDR2 is SVGAGI. The CDR3 protein is CASRFTRAYTARETQYF. The DNA for the CDR3 is TGTGCCAGCAGGTTCACCCGAGCGTATACCGCTAGGGAGACCCAGTACTTC.

This clonotype showed up just a few times. The V and J genes are TRBV29-1 and TRBJ2-5; no firm D call. Germline V CDR1 and CDR2: SQVTM, ANQGSEA. V shed 5 bases and J shed 0 bases, with 22 bases lying between them. CDR3 length: 17 residues. The CDR3, as DNA: TGCAGCGTTCTCGGCAGCCAATTTGGAAGGTACCAAGAGACCCAGTACTTC. It specifies CSVLGSQFGRYQETQYF.

This clonotype occurred a few times. A read error may account for a junction end that differs from germline. The chain recombines TRBV29-1 with TRBJ2-2; 11 bases match TRBD2. The V gene's germline CDR1 is SQVTM and CDR2 ANQGSEA. CDR3 size: 16 residues. The chain's CDR3 is CSVRLAGHTNTGELFF. In DNA, the CDR3 is TGCAGCGTCAGACTAGCGGGGCACACGAACACCGGAGAGCTGTTTTTT.

The V and J genes are TRBV7-9 and TRBJ2-1, with unresolved D. The CDR3 consists of 12 residues. CDR1 SEHNR and CDR2 FQNEAQ come from the germline V gene (reference sequence). V lost 8 bases to trimming and J lost 9 bases, with 14 bases between them. The chain's CDR3 is CASAHIRVEQFF. CDR3 DNA: TGTGCCAGCGCCCATATTCGGGTTGAGCAGTTCTTC.